These 14 T cell receptor beta chains share one sample of origin, sequenced in a study of OX40 agonist ivuxolimab in advanced cancers. The protocol was immunoSEQ multiplex PCR, while the TCRdb copy is restricted to in-frame clones and leaves out a portion. The table records about 20,000 clones, more than 65% of them present only once. This specimen was CD4+ or CD8+ T cells sorted from blood, taken in a trial of the OX40 agonist ivuxolimab. Receptors were obtained from an adult with an advanced solid tumor such as melanoma, head and neck, liver or kidney cancer.

The rearrangement uses TRBV7-8 and TRBJ2-5; TRBD2 matches at 7 bases. The DNA end favors TRBJ2-7, so the J call may be wrong. This CDR3 comprises 15 residues. The germline V gene encodes CDR1 SGHVS and CDR2 FQNEAQ. CDR3 amino acids: CASSLAGGWAYEQYF. The CDR3 DNA follows: TGTGCCAGCAGCTTAGCGGGGGGGTGGGCCTACGAGCAGTACTTC.

The chain is built from TRBV27 and TRBJ2-6; D not certain. Germline-derived CDR1 and CDR2 are MNHEY and SMNVEV (reference sequence). CDR3 size: 14 residues. The germline V and J ends were trimmed by 2 bases and 2 bases, with 4 bases remaining between them. The CDR3 sequence: CASSLTTGANVLTF. The CDR3 coding sequence is TGTGCCAGCAGTTTAACAACTGGGGCCAACGTCCTGACTTTC.

The chain uses TRBV5-6 and TRBJ2-3, with D maybe TRBD2 (6 bases). V gave up 0 bases and J gave up 0 bases, with 11 bases separating them. The CDR3 length is 16 residues. Germline CDR1 reads SGHDT; CDR2 reads YYEEEE. As DNA, the CDR3 is TGTGCCAGCAGCTTGGCACGGGGGTTAAGCACAGATACGCAGTATTTT. Protein sequence: CASSLARGLSTDTQYF.

The J gene is TRBJ1-4, the V gene TRBV16, with TRBD1 matching 8 bases. V trimming: 7 bases; J trimming: 10 bases; junction bases outside the gene matches: 8. This CDR3 is built from 13 residues. CDR1 is KGHSY, CDR2 FQNENV, per germline. The CDR3: CASTAGGTGKLFF. The CDR3 bases are TGTGCCAGCACCGCTGGAGGGACAGGAAAACTGTTTTTT.

The J gene is TRBJ2-1, the V gene TRBV6-5; D perhaps matches TRBD2 (6 bases). The V gene's germline CDR1 is MNHEY and CDR2 SVGAGI. V was pared by 6 bases and J by 8 bases, with 17 bases between. CDR3 length: 14 amino acids. CDR3 region: CASSSGGRRYEQFF. The CDR3 DNA follows: TGTGCCAGCAGCTCCGGGGGACGGCGGTATGAGCAGTTCTTC.

The V call is TRBV11-1, the J call TRBJ2-7; no firm D call. The CDR3 is 15 residues long. The germline V gene encodes CDR1 SGHAT and CDR2 FQDESV (reference sequence). V was shortened by 5 bases and J by 0 bases, with 14 bases between the two germline ends. The CDR3 DNA follows: TGTGCCAGCAGCCATACGACGGTGGGCTCCTACGAGCAGTACTTC. The encoded protein is CASSHTTVGSYEQYF. The whole variable domain, filled in from reference TRBV11-1 and TRBJ2-7, reads EAEVAQSPRYKITEKSQAVAFWCDPISGHATLYWYRQILGQGPELLVQFQDESVVDDSQLPKDRFSAERLKGVDSTLKIQPAELGDSAMYLCASSHTTVGSYEQYFGPGTRLTVT.

V is TRBV19 and J is TRBJ2-2; D might be TRBD2 (5 bases). V lost 7 bases and J 0 bases, leaving 15 bases between the germline ends. Per germline, CDR1 LNHDA and CDR2 SQIVND (reference sequence). The CDR3 sequence is 16 residues long. CDR3 sequence reads: CASTTSLGANTGELFF. Here the CDR3 DNA reads TGTGCCAGTACCACATCTCTCGGGGCGAACACCGGGGAGCTGTTTTTT.

The chain uses TRBV7-6 and TRBJ2-7; D is uncertain. There are 11 residues in the CDR3. The germline V and J ends were trimmed by 4 bases and 5 bases, with 6 bases remaining between them. Germline loops: CDR1 SGHVS, CDR2 FNYEAQ. CDR3 sequence reads: CASSWSDEQYF. The CDR3 DNA reads TGTGCCAGCAGCTGGTCGGACGAGCAGTACTTC.

This chain uses TRBV25-1 with TRBJ2-7; 8 bases line up with TRBD1. CDR3 length: 15 amino acids. Germline V CDR1 and CDR2: MGHDK, SYGVNS. Trimming took 5 bases from V and 4 from J; bases not matched to a gene: 10. The CDR3: CASSSVGQGSYEQYF. The CDR3 DNA reads TGTGCCAGCAGTTCGGTTGGACAGGGTTCATACGAGCAGTACTTC.

The chain is built from TRBV27 and TRBJ2-1; the match to TRBD2 covers 12 bases. The CDR3 spans 16 residues. With 6 bases clipped from V and 2 bases from J, the junction kept 5 bases outside the gene matches. Germline V gives CDR1 MNHEY, CDR2 SMNVEV (reference sequence). In DNA, the CDR3 is TGTGCCAGCAGACTAGCGGGGGGTACAACCTACAATGAGCAGTTCTTC. It yields the protein CASRLAGGTTYNEQFF.

In its sample, this clone was seen once. The rearrangement uses TRBV7-9 and TRBJ2-3; either TRBD1 or TRBD2 may fit D (5 bases each). Between the trimmed V and J ends, which lost 7 bases and 2 bases, there was a span of 19 bases. Germline V gene lookup returns CDR1 SEHNR and CDR2 FQNEAQ (reference sequence). This CDR3 comprises 16 residues. CDR3: CASIPVGESVTDTQYF. The CDR3 region has the DNA TGTGCCAGCATACCCGTAGGGGAGTCGGTCACAGATACGCAGTATTTT.

This clone has a handful of counts. This chain links TRBV5-8 with TRBJ1-2, with a tentative D call TRBD1 (6 bases). This CDR3 has 16 amino acids. The germline CDR1 and CDR2 sequences are SGHTS and YDEGEE. V was pared by 0 bases and J by 0 bases, with 12 bases between. The CDR3 DNA reads as TGTGCCAGCAGCTTGGTGTCGCACAGGGCTAACTATGGCTACACCTTC. It yields the protein CASSLVSHRANYGYTF.

The V call is TRBV30, the J call TRBJ1-5, with 8 bases aligning to TRBD1. The germline CDR1 and CDR2 sequences are GTSNPN and SVGIG (reference sequence). V shed 3 bases and J 6 bases; nucleotides not matched to a gene: 10. There are 15 residues in the CDR3. The CDR3 region has the DNA TGTGCCTGGAGGACAGGGGAGTTCGACGGTCAGCCCCAGCATTTT. The encoded protein is CAWRTGEFDGQPQHF. Complete variable domain (other parts from reference TRBV30 and TRBJ1-5): SQTIHQWPATLVQPVGSPLSLECTVEGTSNPNLYWYRQAAGRGLQLLFYSVGIGQISSEVPQNLSASRPQDRQFILSSKKLLLSDSGFYLCAWRTGEFDGQPQHFGDGTRLSIL.

The gene calls are TRBV5-5 and TRBJ2-3, with a possible D match to TRBD1 (6 bases). The CDR3 extends over 15 amino acids. V lost 1 base and J 3 bases, leaving 12 bases between the germline ends. Germline V lookup: CDR1 SGHKS, CDR2 YYEKEE (reference sequence). CDR3 in amino acids: CASSLQGLGTDTQYF. The DNA of the CDR3 is TGTGCCAGCAGCTTGCAGGGGTTGGGAACAGATACGCAGTATTTT.